A single sample is the source of the 26 T cell receptor beta chains below, sequenced in a study of blood T cell repertoires in COVID-19. The table came from immunoSEQ multiplex PCR; TCRdb's copy has only in-frame clones and leaves some out. The sample carries a few hundred thousand clones, around 92% recorded once. The sample was peripheral blood. All receptors come from a person between 18 and 35 years old with COVID-19, enrolled during active disease.

The chain combines TRBV28 with TRBJ2-7; weak D call: TRBD2 (6 bases). Between the trimmed V and J ends, which lost 5 bases and 4 bases, there was a span of 18 bases. Germline V CDR1 and CDR2: MDHEN, SYDVKM. The CDR3 has 15 residues. The CDR3 DNA reads TGTGCCAGCAGTCGCTCCGGGACTTATATTTACGAGCAGTACTTC. Translated, it gives CASSRSGTYIYEQYF.

This chain joins TRBV5-1 and TRBJ2-3; D not certain. CDR1 and CDR2 from the germline V gene are SGHRS and YFSETQ. Trimming cost V 2 bases and J 6 bases, with 10 bases left between them. CDR3 size: 13 residues. CDR3: CASSLPPGDTQYF. Written as DNA, the CDR3 is TGCGCCAGCAGCTTACCCCCCGGGGATACGCAGTATTTT.

The V call is TRBV5-5, the J call TRBJ2-2; 16 bases align to TRBD2. CDR1 and CDR2 from the germline V gene are SGHKS and YYEKEE (reference sequence). CDR3 length: 17 residues. Losses at the gene ends were 4 bases for V and 3 bases for J; bases not matched to a gene: 3. This CDR3 is CASSTGLAGGDTGELFF. CDR3 nucleotide sequence: TGTGCCAGCAGCACGGGACTAGCGGGAGGGGACACCGGGGAGCTGTTTTTT.

The gene calls are TRBV4-1 and TRBJ2-1; D remains unclear. The V gene's germline CDR1 is MGHRA and CDR2 YSYEKL. Trimming stripped 4 bases from V and 3 bases from J, with 10 bases between. The CDR3 has 14 residues. The CDR3 sequence is CASSPLQLYNEQFF. The CDR3 DNA reads TGCGCCAGCAGCCCACTACAACTCTACAATGAGCAGTTCTTC.

Only one count was recorded for this clone. The gene calls are TRBV28 and TRBJ1-1; 7 bases agree with TRBD1. The CDR3 has 13 amino acids. Germline V gives CDR1 MDHEN, CDR2 SYDVKM. The trim removed 5 bases at V and 4 bases at J, leaving 4 bases unmatched. CDR3 nucleotides: TGTGCCAGCAGTGACCCAGGGGGCACTGAAGCTTTCTTT. Amino acid sequence: CASSDPGGTEAFF.

The J gene is TRBJ2-3, the V gene TRBV7-9; D is undetermined. CDR3 length: 15 amino acids. In germline, CDR1 is SEHNR, CDR2 FQNEAQ (reference sequence). V dropped 1 base and J dropped 11 bases, with 19 bases sitting between them. The CDR3 DNA is TGTGCCAGCAGCTTAGAGACTCGACTTGGCGTTAAGCAGTATTTT. It translates to CASSLETRLGVKQYF.

The CDR3 sequence is CASSLSGLADLYEQYF. The CDR3, as DNA: TGTGCCAGCAGTTTATCGGGGCTAGCGGACCTCTACGAGCAGTACTTC. The rearrangement joins TRBV27 to TRBJ2-7; 7 nucleotides align to TRBD2. Germline V gives CDR1 MNHEY, CDR2 SMNVEV (reference sequence). The CDR3 is 16 amino acids. Unmatched junction bases numbered 8, after V lost 0 bases and J lost 3 bases.

V and J are TRBV12-3 or TRBV12-4 and TRBJ2-5, with D perhaps TRBD2 (6 bases). The CDR3 loop spans 13 amino acids. V shed 6 bases and J shed 4 bases, with 12 bases lying between them. The CDR3 protein is CASRPGVRETQYF. The CDR3 DNA reads as TGTGCCAGCAGGCCGGGAGTAAGAGAGACCCAGTACTTC.

The CDR3 protein is CASSDKSSGANVLTF. DNA of the CDR3: TGTGCCAGCAGTGATAAGAGCTCTGGGGCCAACGTCCTGACTTTC. The J gene is TRBJ2-6, the V gene TRBV6-1; no definite D call. Per germline, CDR1 MNHNS and CDR2 SASEGT. The CDR3 length is 15 residues. V was clipped by 3 bases and J by 0 bases, with 6 bases between them.

The V and J genes are TRBV5-5 and TRBJ1-4; D ambiguous. Germline CDR1 is SGHKS and CDR2 is YYEKEE (reference sequence). Between the trimmed V and J ends, which lost 0 bases and 10 bases, there was a span of 16 bases. CDR3 length: 15 residues. The DNA of the CDR3 is TGTGCCAGCAGCTTGGGAAGCGGGAATAAGGCAAAACTGTTTTTT. It is translated as CASSLGSGNKAKLFF.

The CDR3 coding sequence is TGTGCCAGCAGCTTGGAACTAGCGGGAGCGGGAACGCAGTATTTT. Its translation: CASSLELAGAGTQYF. The chain recombines TRBV5-6 with TRBJ2-3; 11 nucleotides match TRBD2. V was clipped by 0 bases and J by 9 bases; unmatched bases: 6. Germline-derived CDR1 and CDR2 are SGHDT and YYEEEE. The CDR3 has 15 amino acids.

This sequence joins TRBV7-9 and TRBJ2-7; 10 positions match TRBD1. The CDR3 sequence is 16 residues long. The germline V gene encodes CDR1 SEHNR and CDR2 FQNEAQ (reference sequence). Germline trimming cut 5 bases from V and 7 bases from J; bases unmatched to any gene: 14. The DNA of the CDR3 is TGTGCCAGCAGCCCCTTGCGAGGACAGGGGGAATGGGAGCAGTACTTC. Amino acid sequence: CASSPLRGQGEWEQYF.

V is TRBV30 and J is TRBJ1-4; no definite D call. Germline values: CDR1 GTSNPN, CDR2 SVGIG (reference sequence). V dropped 4 bases and J dropped 6 bases, with 9 bases sitting between them. This CDR3 has 12 residues. The CDR3 loop reads CAWTGVDEKLFF. The CDR3 DNA is TGTGCCTGGACCGGGGTGGATGAAAAACTGTTTTTT.

The rearrangement joins TRBV7-2 to TRBJ1-4; D remains unclear. Looked up from germline, CDR1 is SGHTA and CDR2 is FQGNSA. V lost 5 bases and J 0 bases, leaving 10 bases between the germline ends. The CDR3 sequence is 15 residues long. The CDR3 here is CASSPSATTNEKLFF. The CDR3 DNA reads TGTGCCAGCAGCCCCAGCGCAACAACTAATGAAAAACTGTTTTTT.

This chain links TRBV27 with TRBJ1-5; the match to TRBD1 covers 8 bases. The CDR3 has 13 amino acids. The V gene end was trimmed by 8 bases and the J gene end by 5 bases; junction bases not matched to a gene: 5. Germline V gene data show CDR1 as MNHEY and CDR2 as SMNVEV (reference sequence). The CDR3: CASWNRGYQPQHF. Here the CDR3 DNA reads TGTGCCAGCTGGAACAGGGGGTATCAGCCCCAGCATTTT.

The chain is built from TRBV7-9 and TRBJ2-2, with 13 bases aligning to TRBD2. Losses at the gene ends were 1 base for V and 4 bases for J; bases not matched to a gene: 6. The CDR3 runs to 18 residues. CDR1 and CDR2 (germline): SEHNR, FQNEAQ (reference sequence). The CDR3 sequence is CASSLVGLAGVVTGELFF. CDR3 nucleotides: TGTGCCAGCAGCTTAGTTGGACTAGCGGGAGTAGTCACCGGGGAGCTGTTTTTT.

This clone has a single count. The chain joins TRBV10-3 to TRBJ2-2, with 7 bases that match TRBD2. The J segment lost 2 bases and the V segment lost 11 bases, leaving 8 bases of the junction unmatched. Looked up from germline, CDR1 is ENHRY and CDR2 is SYGVKD. This CDR3 is 14 amino acids long. CDR3 in DNA: TGTGCCGCCTCTGAGGGACTAAACACCGGGGAGCTGTTTTTT. Protein product: CAASEGLNTGELFF.

This clone was found once. The V call is TRBV13, the J call TRBJ2-5, with D possibly matching TRBD2 (5 bases). The V and J ends lost 4 bases and 2 bases respectively, with 14 bases between them. CDR3 size: 15 residues. Germline V gives CDR1 PRHDT, CDR2 FYEKMQ (reference sequence). The CDR3 DNA reads as TGTGCCAGCAGCTCGCATCTAGCCCCGCAAGAGACCCAGTACTTC. Amino acid sequence: CASSSHLAPQETQYF.

Only a few counts were recorded for this clone. The rearrangement joins TRBV5-4 to TRBJ1-2; D unclear. This CDR3 has 15 residues. Germline-derived CDR1 and CDR2 are SGHNT and YYREEE (reference sequence). Trimming took 0 bases from V and 3 from J, leaving 12 bases between them. The CDR3 sequence: CASSLGGREDYGYTF. DNA for the CDR3: TGTGCCAGCAGCTTGGGAGGGCGGGAGGACTATGGCTACACCTTC.

The chain links TRBV30 to TRBJ2-3, with 7 bases that match TRBD2. The CDR3 length is 14 residues. J lost 0 bases, V lost 3 bases, and 3 bases had no gene match. Per germline, CDR1 GTSNPN and CDR2 SVGIG (reference sequence). The CDR3 here is CAWRGGSSTDTQYF. The CDR3 DNA reads as TGTGCCTGGAGAGGCGGGAGTAGCACAGATACGCAGTATTTT.

The chain links TRBV30 to TRBJ1-6, with D possibly being TRBD1 (6 bases). The V end was cut by 0 bases, the J end by 8 bases, with 11 bases between. CDR3 length: 14 amino acids. Germline loops: CDR1 GTSNPN, CDR2 SVGIG (reference sequence). The CDR3 DNA reads TGTGCCTGGAGTGTCACCGGGGGGCATTCACCCCTCCACTTT. Its translation is CAWSVTGGHSPLHF.

The V and J genes are TRBV21-1 and TRBJ2-7; the table calls TRBD2, which could not be checked here. TRBV21-1 is an annotated pseudogene. The CDR3 extends over 14 amino acids. The CDR3 bases are TGTGCCAGCAGCAGACTAGCGGGAGTTTACGAGCAGTACTTC. It codes for CASSRLAGVYEQYF.

This chain joins TRBV6-6 and TRBJ2-1, with 7 bases lining up with TRBD2. With 6 bases clipped from V and 7 bases from J, the junction kept 3 bases outside the gene matches. From germline, CDR1 is MNHNY and CDR2 SVGAGI (reference sequence). CDR3 length: 12 amino acids. The CDR3 sequence is CASSPLANEQFF. The CDR3, as DNA: TGTGCCAGCAGCCCACTAGCGAATGAGCAGTTCTTC.

V is TRBV5-1 and J is TRBJ2-7; TRBD2 aligns across 7 bases. The CDR3 runs to 15 residues. Germline CDR1 is SGHRS and CDR2 is YFSETQ. V shed 0 bases and J 7 bases; nucleotides not matched to a gene: 10. The CDR3 DNA sequence: TGCGCCAGCAGCTTGGCCCGCGCGGGAGCGGGGGAGCAGTACTTC. Residues: CASSLARAGAGEQYF.

This chain joins TRBV2 and TRBJ2-7; TRBD1 matches 10 bases. V lost 1 base to trimming and J lost 2 bases; unmatched junction nucleotides: 5. This CDR3 contains 16 residues. CDR1 is SNHLY, CDR2 FYNNEI, per germline. Written as DNA, the CDR3 is TGTGCCAGCAGTGAAGGAGGGACAGGGGTTCCCTACGAGCAGTACTTC. This codes for CASSEGGTGVPYEQYF.

The chain is built from TRBV4-2 and TRBJ2-5, with D unresolved. CDR3 length equals 13 residues. V was clipped by 1 base and J by 4 bases, with 7 bases between them. CDR1 is LGHNA and CDR2 is YNFKEQ in the germline V gene. The CDR3 is CASSQGGGETQYF. The CDR3 nucleotides are TGTGCCAGCAGCCAAGGAGGTGGAGAGACCCAGTACTTC.